One and the same sample provided the 30 T cell receptor beta chains below, sequenced in a study of T-cell memory formation after mild COVID-19 (dated by TCRdb to 2020 to 2022). The library was obtained by 5' RACE. These reads were obtained on an Illumina NovaSeq 6000. TCRdb reran the public reads through fastp at Q25 and MiXCR, keeping productive beta chains. All rows with the same CDR3 protein become a single entry with the most common DNA and genes. In this sample the table shows hundreds of thousands of distinct CDR3 sequences, more than 20% of which occur a single time. Of the sample, about an eighth falls within the top ten clones. Input material: PBMCs or a T cell subset sorted from them (not recorded which). The receptors originated from an adult woman who had mild COVID-19 (a few samples of this study predate the infection). The sample titles of this study are shuffled in the database, so cell type and time point are left out; the donor was told from shared clones.

The chain carries TRBV20-1 and TRBJ1-2; 8 bases match TRBD1. Per the germline V gene, CDR1 is DFQATT and CDR2 is SNEGSKA (reference sequence). Trimming cost V 7 bases and J 6 bases; bases outside gene matches: 4. The CDR3 is 11 amino acids. The CDR3 DNA reads TGCAGTGTGGGCAGGGGGCATGGCTACACCTTC. Translated, it gives CSVGRGHGYTF.

This clonotype was counted only a few times. The V call is TRBV7-2, the J call TRBJ2-5; 7 bases are shared with TRBD2. Germline CDR1 reads SGHTA; CDR2 reads FQGNSA. This CDR3 contains 13 residues. V was clipped by 1 base and J by 10 bases; unmatched bases: 6. In DNA form, the CDR3 reads TGTGCCAGCAGCTTAGAAGCGGGGAGGAACCAGTACTTC. Translating gives CASSLEAGRNQYF. The variable domain in full, completed from reference TRBV7-2 and TRBJ2-5, reads GAGVSQSPSNKVTEKGKDVELRCDPISGHTALYWYRQSLGQGLEFLIYFQGNSAPDKSGLPSDRFSAERTGGSVSTLTIQRTQQEDSAVYLCASSLEAGRNQYFGPGTRLLVL.

The chain uses TRBV6-2 or TRBV6-3 and TRBJ2-7, with TRBD1 identical over 7 bases. V lost 2 bases and J lost 3; bases outside the gene matches: 13. The germline gives CDR1 MNHEY, CDR2 SVGEGT. The CDR3 is made up of 17 amino acids. CDR3 protein: CASSYPYQGVRNYEQYF. DNA of the CDR3: TGTGCCAGCAGTTACCCTTACCAGGGGGTCCGGAACTACGAGCAGTACTTC.

This chain uses TRBV20-1 with TRBJ2-7; 8 nucleotides agree with TRBD2. V lost 1 base and J lost 0; bases outside the gene matches: 5. Germline V gene data show CDR1 as DFQATT and CDR2 as SNEGSKA (reference sequence). The length of the CDR3 is 15 residues. The CDR3 region has the DNA TGCAGTGCTAGAGGCCCGGGAGGGGACTCCTACGAGCAGTACTTC. Its translation: CSARGPGGDSYEQYF.

This clonotype was observed a few times. This chain connects TRBV6-5 to TRBJ1-2; 9 nucleotides align to TRBD1. V lost 2 bases to trimming and J lost 4 bases; unmatched junction nucleotides: 2. Germline values: CDR1 MNHEY, CDR2 SVGAGI. The CDR3 spans 14 residues. Here the CDR3 reads CASSYGTGIYGYTF. In nucleotides, the CDR3 is TGTGCCAGCAGTTACGGGACAGGGATCTATGGCTACACCTTC.

The chain combines TRBV4-2 with TRBJ2-2; 10 nucleotides match TRBD2. The CDR3 runs to 17 residues. Germline CDR1 is LGHNA and CDR2 is YNFKEQ. J was trimmed by 4 bases and V by 0 bases; bases with no gene match: 5. In DNA, the CDR3 is TGTGCCAGCAGCCAAGATTCTCTAGCGGGGGTCACCGGGGAGCTGTTTTTT. Translation: CASSQDSLAGVTGELFF.

J is TRBJ2-7 and V is TRBV27, with 9 nucleotides matching TRBD1. V lost 4 bases to trimming and J lost 6 bases; unmatched junction nucleotides: 4. The CDR3 has 13 residues. The germline CDR1 and CDR2 sequences are MNHEY and SMNVEV (reference sequence). The CDR3 DNA reads TGTGCCAGCAGTTCACAGGGGGCAGGCGAGCAGTACTTC. It encodes CASSSQGAGEQYF.

This sequence joins TRBV7-7 and TRBJ1-2; D is possibly TRBD1 (5 bases). This CDR3 is built from 13 residues. The germline gives CDR1 SSHAT, CDR2 FNYEAQ (reference sequence). V was clipped by 5 bases and J by 8 bases, with 15 bases between them. DNA of the CDR3: TGTGCCAGCAGCCTAGACAGCTCTCTGGGCTACACCTTC. Protein: CASSLDSSLGYTF.

The chain recombines TRBV9 with TRBJ1-1, with D possibly matching TRBD1 (5 bases). Trimming left V 3 bases short and J 1 base short, with 7 bases between. Germline values: CDR1 SGDLS, CDR2 YYNGEE. This CDR3 contains 13 residues. This CDR3 reads CASSAGTNTEAFF. The CDR3, as DNA: TGTGCCAGCAGCGCCGGGACGAACACTGAAGCTTTCTTT.

The genes are TRBV2 and TRBJ2-7, with a possible D match to TRBD2 (5 bases). V was cut by 3 bases and J by 3 bases, with 15 bases left in between. This CDR3 region has 15 residues. Germline V CDR1 and CDR2: SNHLY, FYNNEI. DNA for the CDR3: TGTGCCAGCAGTGAGTTGGGGAGTAAGGGCTACGAGCAGTACTTC. Protein sequence: CASSELGSKGYEQYF.

The chain uses TRBV23-1 and TRBJ1-5, with D possibly being TRBD1 (5 bases). TRBV23-1 is reported as an ORF; its role is uncertain. The V gene lost 6 bases and the J gene lost 7 bases, with 22 bases spanning the gap. CDR3 length: 16 residues. The CDR3: CASSLTGTRGWQPQHF. Here the CDR3 DNA reads TGCGCCAGCAGCCTGACCGGGACCCGGGGTTGGCAGCCCCAGCATTTT.

This clonotype has only a few counts. V and J are TRBV5-1 and TRBJ2-3; D ambiguous. V was trimmed by 0 bases and J by 5 bases, leaving 7 bases between them. CDR1 and CDR2 (germline): SGHRS, YFSETQ. CDR3 length: 13 amino acids. The CDR3 DNA follows: TGCGCCAGCAGCTTGGATGGGCTAGATACGCAGTATTTT. Encoded protein: CASSLDGLDTQYF.

This clonotype was detected many times. In DNA form, the CDR3 reads TGTGCCAGCAGCCAAATGTACGAGCAGTACTTC. Its protein product is CASSQMYEQYF. The chain recombines TRBV3-1 with TRBJ2-7; D is uncertain. The ends were cut back, 2 bases at V and 4 bases at J, with 3 bases in the middle. CDR3 length: 11 amino acids. Germline V gives CDR1 LGHDT, CDR2 YNNKEL (reference sequence).

This clonotype has more than one count but fewer than ten. The chain links TRBV15 to TRBJ1-2, with TRBD1 matching over 7 bases. Germline loops: CDR1 LNHNV, CDR2 YYDKDF (reference sequence). This CDR3 comprises 15 residues. Trimming cost V 3 bases and J 3 bases; bases outside gene matches: 7. The CDR3 nucleotides read TGTGCCACCAGCAGGTCACAGGGGTACGACTATGGCTACACCTTC. Translated, it gives CATSRSQGYDYGYTF.

The chain recombines TRBV12-5 with TRBJ1-1; D not certain. V dropped 0 bases and J dropped 4 bases, with 6 bases sitting between them. This CDR3 is built from 13 residues. Germline CDR1 is LGHNT and CDR2 is FRNRAP. The CDR3 coding sequence is TGTGCTAGTGGTTTGGTAGCTGGCACTGAAGCTTTCTTT. Its translation is CASGLVAGTEAFF.

This clonotype was counted ten times or more. The chain links TRBV14 to TRBJ2-1; 9 nucleotides agree with TRBD2. The V gene's germline CDR1 is SGHDN and CDR2 FVKESK. This CDR3 region has 13 residues. Trimming at V came to 5 bases and at J to 10 bases, leaving 6 bases not matched to a gene. DNA of the CDR3: TGTGCCAGCAGCAAATTTAGCGGGGGCGAGCAGTTCTTC. Translating gives CASSKFSGGEQFF.

This clonotype came up a few times. The V and J genes are TRBV4-3 and TRBJ1-2; TRBD1 aligns across 8 bases. The CDR3 covers 16 residues. CDR1 and CDR2 from the germline V gene are LGHNA and YSLEER. After removal of 0 bases from V and 7 bases from J, the junction contained 10 bases not matched to a gene. The CDR3, as DNA: TGCGCCAGCAGCCAAGATGGGCACAGGGGGAGGTCTGGCTACACCTTC. Translating it yields CASSQDGHRGRSGYTF.

The chain uses TRBV29-1 and TRBJ2-5; no reliable D call. The V gene's germline CDR1 is SQVTM and CDR2 ANQGSEA. CDR3 size: 13 residues. V was shortened by 7 bases and J by 1 base, with 13 bases between the two germline ends. CDR3 loop: CSGSYTAQETQYF. Written as DNA, the CDR3 is TGCAGCGGAAGCTATACAGCCCAAGAGACCCAGTACTTC. Full variable domain (rest looked up from reference TRBV29-1 and TRBJ2-5): SAVISQKPSRDICQRGTSLTIQCQVDSQVTMMFWYRQQPGQSLTLIATANQGSEATYESGFVIDKFPISRPNLTFSTLTVSNMSPEDSSIYLCSGSYTAQETQYFGPGTRLLVL.

This chain connects TRBV29-1 to TRBJ1-1; D uncertain. Trimming pared 6 bases from V and 6 bases from J, leaving 17 bases between. The CDR3 has 13 amino acids. The germline CDR1 and CDR2 sequences are SQVTM and ANQGSEA. CDR3 sequence: CSVAGLERPEAFF. CDR3 in DNA: TGCAGCGTCGCGGGGTTAGAAAGGCCTGAAGCTTTCTTT.

The J gene is TRBJ2-5, the V gene TRBV7-3; 11 bases are shared with TRBD1. Looked up from germline, CDR1 is SGHTA and CDR2 is FQGTGA. J lost 3 bases, V lost 2 bases, and 8 bases had no gene match. The CDR3 sequence is 17 residues long. DNA for the CDR3: TGTGCCAGCAGCTTAGGCAGGAGGGGACAGGGGGAAGAGACCCAGTACTTC. Translation gives CASSLGRRGQGEETQYF.

CDR3 in amino acids: CAISEVDRDYGYTF. The CDR3 coding sequence is TGTGCCATCAGTGAGGTCGATCGGGACTATGGCTACACCTTC. The chain is built from TRBV10-3 and TRBJ1-2, with D uncertain. Germline-derived CDR1 and CDR2 are ENHRY and SYGVKD. CDR3 size: 14 residues. V was trimmed by 2 bases and J by 3 bases, leaving 10 bases between them.

This rearrangement joins TRBV6-5 to TRBJ1-4; no clear D. The ends were cut back, 0 bases at V and 4 bases at J, with 9 bases in the middle. The CDR3 loop spans 15 amino acids. CDR1 is MNHEY and CDR2 is SVGAGI in the germline V gene. In DNA form, the CDR3 reads TGTGCCAGCAGTTACTCTACCGGGAATAATGAAAAACTGTTTTTT. It codes for CASSYSTGNNEKLFF.

This clonotype was seen a handful of times. The rearrangement joins TRBV5-1 to TRBJ2-1; 10 bases match TRBD1. V trimming: 5 bases; J trimming: 8 bases; junction bases outside the gene matches: 10. The CDR3 covers 15 residues. Germline V CDR1 and CDR2: SGHRS, YFSETQ. The CDR3 protein is CASRPPGTGADEQFF. CDR3 in DNA: TGCGCCAGCAGACCCCCCGGGACAGGGGCGGATGAGCAGTTCTTC.

V usage is TRBV5-6 and J usage is TRBJ1-2, with unresolved D. The CDR3 extends over 13 amino acids. Germline loops: CDR1 SGHDT, CDR2 YYEEEE. Trimming shortened V by 1 base and J by 4 bases, and 8 bases separated the two germline ends. CDR3 protein: CASSLSQPYGYTF. Written as DNA, the CDR3 is TGTGCCAGCAGCTTGAGTCAGCCCTATGGCTACACCTTC.

The table lists this clonotype with many counts. J is TRBJ2-4 and V is TRBV7-8, with D perhaps matching TRBD1 (6 bases). This CDR3 comprises 14 residues. Germline values: CDR1 SGHVS, CDR2 FQNEAQ. V dropped 5 bases and J dropped 5 bases, with 13 bases sitting between them. The CDR3 reads CASSQPTGQNIQYF. The CDR3 DNA is TGTGCCAGCAGCCAACCGACAGGCCAAAACATTCAGTACTTC.

This clonotype was recorded at least ten times. The chain carries TRBV5-1 and TRBJ2-7; no clear D gene. V shed 0 bases and J shed 1 base, with 8 bases lying between them. CDR1 and CDR2 from the germline V gene are SGHRS and YFSETQ. The CDR3 covers 14 residues. CDR3 protein: CASSLAGRSYEQYF. The DNA of the CDR3 is TGCGCCAGCAGCTTGGCGGGTCGATCCTACGAGCAGTACTTC.

The gene calls are TRBV12-3 or TRBV12-4 and TRBJ2-7, with a tentative D call TRBD2 (5 bases). There are 16 residues in the CDR3. The V end was cut by 6 bases, the J end by 0 bases, with 18 bases between. CDR3 in amino acids: CASSRSGIISSYEQYF. The CDR3 nucleotides are TGTGCCAGCAGCCGATCCGGGATTATCAGCTCCTACGAGCAGTACTTC.

This rearrangement joins TRBV7-9 to TRBJ2-2; D call uncertain. V lost 5 bases and J lost 0, with 16 bases in between. Per the germline V gene, CDR1 is SEHNR and CDR2 is FQNEAQ (reference sequence). This CDR3 region has 17 residues. In DNA, the CDR3 is TGTGCCAGCAGCAGCCCCTCGAGGTCCCCGAACACCGGGGAGCTGTTTTTT. Translated, it gives CASSSPSRSPNTGELFF. The full variable domain, with the rest looked up from reference TRBV7-9 and TRBJ2-2, is DTGVSQNPRHKITKRGQNVTFRCDPISEHNRLYWYRQTLGQGPEFLTYFQNEAQLEKSRLLSDRFSAERPKGSFSTLEIQRTEQGDSAMYLCASSSPSRSPNTGELFFGEGSRLTVL.

This clonotype has a handful of counts. This chain connects TRBV14 to TRBJ1-2, with 7 bases identical to TRBD1. With V trimmed by 3 bases and J by 8 bases, 21 bases remained unmatched. Germline V gene data show CDR1 as SGHDN and CDR2 as FVKESK. The CDR3 is 18 amino acids. Here the CDR3 reads CASSHFPGTATTIVGYTF. DNA of the CDR3: TGTGCCAGCAGCCATTTCCCCGGGACAGCCACAACTATCGTCGGCTACACCTTC.

CDR3 residues: CASSIEALYGYTF. The CDR3 nucleotides read TGTGCCAGTAGTATCGAGGCGCTCTATGGCTACACCTTC. The V gene is TRBV19, the J gene TRBJ1-2; D remains unclear. CDR3 size: 13 residues. Trimming stripped 3 bases from V and 4 bases from J, with 9 bases between. The germline V gene has CDR1 LNHDA and CDR2 SQIVND (reference sequence).